A selection of T cell receptor beta chains follows, all from one sample in a study of blood T cell repertoires in COVID-19. Measured with immunoSEQ multiplex PCR; TCRdb has only the in-frame clones, and not every one. The sample shows a few hundred thousand clones, approximately 92% of them seen only once. Sequenced material: PBMCs or T cells enriched from blood (not recorded which). All receptors come from a woman in her twenties or thirties who had recovered from COVID-19. CDR3s include the opening cysteine and the closing phenylalanine or tryptophan. A D gene is named only where the DNA matches it firmly. Rows give clone size only sometimes, using once, few, many, or a class for an expanded clone.

abundance,len,d_gene,v_gene,j_gene,CDR3aa,CDR3nt
NA,13,NA,TRBV11-3,TRBJ2-1,CASSFGGYNEQFF,TGTGCCAGCAGCTTTGGCGGATACAATGAGCAGTTCTTC
NA,14,TRBD2,TRBV18,TRBJ2-5,CASSRSGGKETQYF,TGTGCCAGCTCACGTAGCGGGGGGAAGGAGACCCAGTACTTC
NA,16,TRBD2,TRBV27,TRBJ2-5,CASSSQTSRSLGTQYF,TGTGCCAGCAGTTCTCAGACTAGCAGGTCTTTAGGGACCCAGTACTTC
NA,14,NA,TRBV19,TRBJ2-1,CASSIGPGLGEQFF,TGTGCCAGTAGTATAGGGCCAGGGCTGGGTGAGCAGTTCTTC
NA,13,NA,TRBV28,TRBJ2-2,CASSFAGTGELFF,TGTGCCAGCAGTTTTGCCGGGACCGGGGAGCTGTTTTTT
NA,14,TRBD1,TRBV7-2,TRBJ2-7,CASSADRGHYEQYF,TGTGCCAGCAGCGCCGACAGGGGGCATTACGAGCAGTACTTC
NA,17,NA,TRBV28,TRBJ1-2,CASSSLTDSPQDYGYTF,TGTGCCAGCAGTTCTCTAACCGACAGCCCCCAAGACTATGGCTACACCTTC
NA,11,NA,TRBV2,TRBJ1-1,CASSWGLKAFF,TGTGCCAGCAGCTGGGGGCTCAAGGCTTTCTTT
NA,18,TRBD1,TRBV24-1,TRBJ2-2,CATSVGDRGPRYTGELFF,TGTGCCACCAGTGTTGGTGACAGGGGCCCGCGGTACACCGGGGAGCTGTTTTTT
NA,16,TRBD2,TRBV24-1,TRBJ2-1,CATSGQLAGGGNEQFF,TGTGCCACCAGTGGTCAACTAGCGGGAGGAGGGAATGAGCAGTTCTTC
NA,15,TRBD2,TRBV27,TRBJ2-5,CASSNGLAGKETQYF,TGTGCCAGCAGTAATGGACTAGCGGGAAAAGAGACCCAGTACTTC
few,15,NA,TRBV27,TRBJ1-2,CASSLRGPANYGYTF,TGTGCCAGCAGTTTACGAGGGCCCGCTAACTATGGCTACACCTTC
NA,15,NA,TRBV15,TRBJ1-6,CATSEDSLGISPLHF,TGTGCCACCAGCGAAGACAGTCTTGGGATTTCACCCCTCCACTTT
NA,15,TRBD2,TRBV10-3,TRBJ2-1,CAISEVLAAYNEQFF,TGTGCCATCAGTGAGGTACTAGCGGCCTACAATGAGCAGTTCTTC
NA,15,TRBD2,TRBV19,TRBJ2-3,CASSRSGIGTDTQYF,TGTGCCAGTAGTAGGAGCGGGATTGGCACAGATACGCAGTATTTT
NA,16,NA,TRBV6-4,TRBJ2-2,CASSDSSRAGTGELFF,TGTGCCAGCAGTGACTCGAGCAGGGCCGGCACCGGGGAGCTGTTTTTT
NA,15,TRBD2,TRBV5-8,TRBJ2-1,CASSLEGLADNEQFF,TGTGCCAGCAGCTTGGAGGGACTAGCGGACAATGAGCAGTTCTTC
NA,12,NA,TRBV5-1,TRBJ2-1,CASSLRYNEQFF,TGCGCCAGCAGCTTGCGGTACAATGAGCAGTTCTTC
NA,16,TRBD1,TRBV7-9,TRBJ1-1,CASGRDRAPQNTEAFF,TGTGCCAGCGGCCGGGACAGGGCCCCTCAGAACACTGAAGCTTTCTTT
NA,15,NA,TRBV18,TRBJ1-2,CASSGVTGVNYGYTF,TGTGCCAGCTCAGGGGTAACAGGAGTTAACTATGGCTACACCTTC
NA,15,TRBD1,TRBV14,TRBJ1-2,CASSPLKGADYGYTF,TGTGCCAGCAGCCCTCTAAAGGGGGCGGACTATGGCTACACCTTC
NA,13,TRBD1,TRBV5-8,TRBJ2-7,CASSPRQGYEQYF,TGTGCCAGCAGCCCGCGACAGGGCTACGAGCAGTACTTC
many,13,NA,TRBV18,TRBJ2-1,CASSPGRQWEQFF,TGTGCCAGCTCACCGGGCAGGCAGTGGGAGCAGTTCTTC
NA,17,TRBD1,TRBV5-1,TRBJ1-1,CASSLGTRQGVPFEAFF,TGCGCCAGCAGCTTGGGGACGCGACAGGGAGTGCCATTTGAAGCTTTCTTT
NA,15,NA,TRBV11-2,TRBJ2-3,CASSPPWAGSDTQYF,TGTGCCAGCAGCCCCCCTTGGGCAGGGTCGGATACGCAGTATTTT
NA,15,TRBD1,TRBV9,TRBJ2-7,CASSGGTGGMYEQYF,TGTGCCAGCAGCGGGGGGACAGGGGGCATGTACGAGCAGTACTTC
NA,12,NA,TRBV6-5,TRBJ1-5,CASSRQNQPQHF,TGTGCCAGCAGTCGACAGAATCAGCCCCAGCATTTT
NA,15,TRBD2,TRBV7-3,TRBJ2-2,CASSLAGLGTGELFF,TGTGCCAGCAGCCTAGCGGGACTCGGCACCGGGGAGCTGTTTTTT
NA,17,NA,TRBV4-2,TRBJ1-3,CASSQDPSRVAGNTIYF,TGTGCCAGCAGCCAAGACCCCTCCAGGGTGGCCGGAAACACCATATATTTT
once,15,NA,TRBV3-1/TRBV3-2,TRBJ1-2,CASRPGDGSIYGYTF,TGTGCCAGCAGACCAGGGGACGGCAGTATCTATGGCTACACCTTC
NA,14,NA,TRBV6-5,TRBJ1-5,CASSWAGVNQPQHF,TGTGCCAGCAGTTGGGCAGGGGTTAATCAGCCCCAGCATTTT
NA,17,TRBD2,TRBV2,TRBJ2-7,CASSDSSAGGPTSVQYF,TGTGCCAGCAGTGATAGCTCCGCGGGAGGGCCAACAAGCGTGCAGTACTTC
once,17,TRBD1,TRBV7-9,TRBJ1-1,CASSLGWGQGARTEAFF,TGTGCCAGCAGCTTAGGTTGGGGACAGGGGGCGAGGACTGAAGCTTTCTTT
NA,17,TRBD1,TRBV5-4,TRBJ2-1,CASSRDSLYSSYNEQFF,TGTGCCAGCAGCCGGGACAGCTTGTATAGCTCCTACAATGAGCAGTTCTTC
NA,14,NA,TRBV6-5,TRBJ2-1,CASAQALELNEQFF,TGTGCCAGCGCGCAAGCCCTTGAGCTCAATGAGCAGTTCTTC
NA,15,TRBD2,TRBV7-9,TRBJ2-1,CASSYLAGEVNEQFF,TGTGCCAGCAGCTACCTAGCGGGAGAAGTTAATGAGCAGTTCTTC
NA,12,NA,TRBV6-5,TRBJ1-1,CASSSTGTEAFF,TGTGCCAGCAGTTCAACCGGGACTGAAGCTTTCTTT
NA,12,NA,TRBV28,TRBJ2-7,CASTGDSYEQYF,TGTGCCAGCACGGGGGACTCCTACGAGCAGTACTTC
NA,16,TRBD2,TRBV5-1,TRBJ2-1,CASSLGAGGPRDEQFF,TGCGCCAGCAGCTTGGGAGCGGGAGGGCCTAGGGATGAGCAGTTCTTC
NA,16,TRBD2,TRBV5-4,TRBJ2-7,CASSFGLAGGRYEQYF,TGTGCCAGCAGCTTCGGACTAGCGGGAGGGCGCTACGAGCAGTACTTC
once,15,NA,TRBV7-9,TRBJ2-3,CASSLVFGGTDTQYF,TGTGCCAGCAGCTTAGTATTCGGGGGCACAGATACGCAGTATTTT
NA,17,NA,TRBV7-9,TRBJ1-4,CASTSRVGGPTNEKLFF,TGTGCCAGCACCTCGAGGGTAGGGGGACCAACTAATGAAAAACTGTTTTTT
NA,18,TRBD2,TRBV7-2,TRBJ2-7,CASSLARGLAGLGYEQYF,TGTGCCAGCAGCTTAGCGAGGGGACTAGCGGGGCTAGGCTACGAGCAGTACTTC
NA,14,TRBD1,TRBV7-9,TRBJ1-6,CASSRTGGGSPLHF,TGTGCCAGCAGCCGGACAGGAGGAGGTTCACCCCTCCACTTT
NA,11,TRBD1,TRBV29-1,TRBJ1-1,CSVQGWTEAFF,TGCAGCGTACAGGGGTGGACTGAAGCTTTCTTT
NA,12,NA,TRBV27,TRBJ1-6,CASSLLASPLHF,TGTGCCAGCAGTTTATTGGCCTCACCCCTCCACTTT
NA,14,TRBD2,TRBV19,TRBJ2-1,CASSILAGNNEQFF,TGTGCCAGTAGTATACTAGCGGGAAACAATGAGCAGTTCTTC
NA,17,NA,TRBV6-2/TRBV6-3,TRBJ1-5,CASSWTAKVDSNQPQHF,TGTGCCAGCAGCTGGACAGCAAAGGTAGATAGCAATCAGCCCCAGCATTTT
NA,16,NA,TRBV18,TRBJ1-1,CASSPPSNRVSTEAFF,TGTGCCAGCTCACCACCGTCGAACAGGGTATCCACTGAAGCTTTCTTT
few,16,NA,TRBV18,TRBJ1-1,CASSPLRGRSNTEAFF,TGTGCCAGCTCACCACTCAGGGGACGATCCAACACTGAAGCTTTCTTT
NA,16,NA,TRBV18,TRBJ1-1,CASSPVPLTLNTEAFF,TGTGCCAGCTCACCAGTTCCGCTCACACTGAACACTGAAGCTTTCTTT
NA,15,TRBD2,TRBV5-6,TRBJ2-2,CASRFGLARFGELFF,TGTGCCAGCAGGTTCGGACTAGCCAGGTTTGGGGAGCTGTTTTTT
NA,16,NA,TRBV15,TRBJ1-6,CATSRGARGNNSPLHF,TGTGCCACCAGCAGGGGGGCCAGGGGAAATAATTCACCCCTCCACTTT
NA,15,TRBD1,TRBV9,TRBJ1-2,CASSVGGGQHYGYTF,TGTGCCAGCAGCGTAGGAGGGGGACAGCACTATGGCTACACCTTC
NA,14,TRBD1,TRBV5-1,TRBJ1-4,CASSQGQLNEKLFF,TGCGCCAGCAGCCAGGGACAGTTAAATGAAAAACTGTTTTTT
NA,14,NA,TRBV5-6,TRBJ1-1,CASRAGTLNTEAFF,TGTGCCAGCAGGGCCGGGACATTGAACACTGAAGCTTTCTTT
NA,16,NA,TRBV19,TRBJ1-6,CASSALGVGINSPLHF,TGTGCCAGTAGTGCCCTAGGGGTGGGCATTAATTCACCCCTCCACTTT